Following are 23 T cell receptor beta chains from one sample sequenced in a study of OX40 agonist ivuxolimab in advanced cancers. Assay used: immunoSEQ multiplex PCR; TCRdb lists only in-frame clones, some missing. Of tens of thousands of clones listed, 80% to 90% are singletons. Source: CD4+ or CD8+ T cells sorted from blood, taken in a trial of the OX40 agonist ivuxolimab. These receptors were obtained from an adult with an advanced solid tumor such as melanoma, head and neck, liver or kidney cancer.

The gene calls are TRBV4-3 and TRBJ1-6, with TRBD1 identical over 10 bases. Per the germline V gene, CDR1 is LGHNA and CDR2 is YSLEER. The trim removed 2 bases at V and 6 bases at J, leaving 4 bases unmatched. The CDR3 is 16 amino acids. This CDR3 reads CASSQRTGGFNSPLHF. The CDR3, as DNA: TGCGCCAGCAGCCAACGGACAGGGGGTTTTAATTCACCCCTCCACTTT.

The chain couples TRBV19 to TRBJ2-1, with D perhaps being TRBD1 or TRBD2 (5 bases each). V shed 3 bases and J shed 10 bases, with 22 bases lying between them. This CDR3 contains 16 residues. Germline V gene sequence: CDR1 LNHDA, CDR2 SQIVND (reference sequence). The CDR3 nucleotides read TGTGCCAGTAGTATTCCCGGGTGGGGGAGTTCGTTGGAGCAGTTCTTC. It codes for CASSIPGWGSSLEQFF.

V is TRBV29-1 and J is TRBJ2-3; 7 bases agree with TRBD2. CDR1 and CDR2 (germline): SQVTM, ANQGSEA. The CDR3 spans 13 residues. After removal of 6 bases from V and 2 bases from J, the junction contained 5 bases not matched to a gene. The CDR3 spells CSVILATTDTQYF. The CDR3 DNA is TGCAGCGTCATACTAGCGACCACAGATACGCAGTATTTT.

This clone is a singleton in its sample. This chain connects TRBV27 to TRBJ2-5, with 9 bases lining up with TRBD1. The germline V gene encodes CDR1 MNHEY and CDR2 SMNVEV (reference sequence). The V gene end was trimmed by 5 bases and the J gene end by 6 bases; junction bases not matched to a gene: 7. The CDR3 contains 14 residues. The CDR3, as DNA: TGTGCCAGCAGTCCCGGACAGGGGATAAAGACCCAGTACTTC. Its protein is CASSPGQGIKTQYF.

This chain uses TRBV13 with TRBJ2-3, with TRBD2 matching over 13 bases. CDR1 and CDR2 (germline): PRHDT, FYEKMQ (reference sequence). V was clipped by 5 bases and J by 2 bases; unmatched bases: 7. The CDR3 extends over 17 amino acids. In nucleotides, the CDR3 is TGTGCCAGCAGCCTCTGGACTAGCGGGAGCCTCACAGATACGCAGTATTTT. Residues: CASSLWTSGSLTDTQYF. The complete variable domain, with remaining parts taken from reference TRBV13 and TRBJ2-3, reads AAGVIQSPRHLIKEKRETATLKCYPIPRHDTVYWYQQGPGQDPQFLISFYEKMQSDKGSIPDRFSAQQFSDYHSELNMSSLELGDSALYFCASSLWTSGSLTDTQYFGPGTRLTVL.

This clone appeared a few times. The J gene is TRBJ2-7, the V gene TRBV5-4; unclear D gene. CDR3 length: 11 residues. Germline-derived CDR1 and CDR2 are SGHNT and YYREEE (reference sequence). The germline V and J ends were trimmed by 0 bases and 3 bases, with 1 base remaining between them. CDR3 region: CASSLGYEQYF. CDR3 DNA sequence: TGTGCCAGCAGCTTGGGCTACGAGCAGTACTTC. Full variable domain (rest looked up from reference TRBV5-4 and TRBJ2-7): ETGVTQSPTHLIKTRGQQVTLRCSSQSGHNTVSWYQQALGQGPQFIFQYYREEENGRGNFPPRFSGLQFPNYSSELNVNALELDDSALYLCASSLGYEQYFGPGTRLTVT.

The CDR3 coding sequence is TGTGCCAGCAGCCCCGAAGGGGGAGGAAATGAGCAGTTCTTC. Its translation is CASSPEGGGNEQFF. The chain links TRBV5-4 to TRBJ2-1; D may correspond to TRBD1 or TRBD2 (6 bases each). The germline V and J ends were trimmed by 4 bases and 7 bases, with 15 bases remaining between them. The germline V gene encodes CDR1 SGHNT and CDR2 YYREEE (reference sequence). The CDR3 spans 14 residues.

CDR3 bases: TGTGCCAGTAGTTACGAGGTCCGGGCCGCCAATGAAAAACTGTTTTTT. Its translation is CASSYEVRAANEKLFF. The chain links TRBV19 to TRBJ1-4; D remains ambiguous. Germline V gene data show CDR1 as LNHDA and CDR2 as SQIVND (reference sequence). This CDR3 region has 16 residues. The germline V and J ends were trimmed by 5 bases and 5 bases, with 18 bases remaining between them. The full variable domain, its missing parts supplied by reference TRBV19 and TRBJ1-4, is DGGITQSPKYLFRKEGQNVTLSCEQNLNHDAMYWYRQDPGQGLRLIYYSQIVNDFQKGDIAEGYSVSREKKESFPLTVTSAQKNPTAFYLCASSYEVRAANEKLFFGSGTQLSVL.

The chain links TRBV15 to TRBJ1-5, with 7 positions matching TRBD1. The CDR3 is 15 amino acids. V dropped 4 bases and J dropped 4; count of bases not matched to a gene: 7. In germline, CDR1 is LNHNV, CDR2 YYDKDF (reference sequence). This CDR3 reads CATSKEAGGNQPQHF. CDR3 DNA: TGTGCCACCAGCAAGGAGGCAGGGGGTAATCAGCCCCAGCATTTT.

The chain combines TRBV5-1 with TRBJ1-1, with unresolved D. The germline V and J ends were trimmed by 0 bases and 0 bases, with 12 bases remaining between them. The germline gives CDR1 SGHRS, CDR2 YFSETQ. The CDR3 runs 16 residues. The CDR3 loop is CASSLELRSLNTEAFF. CDR3 nucleotide sequence: TGCGCCAGCAGCTTGGAGTTGCGTTCCCTGAACACTGAAGCTTTCTTT.

This clone has a single count. The gene calls are TRBV9 and TRBJ2-1; the match to TRBD2 covers 10 bases. Germline V lookup: CDR1 SGDLS, CDR2 YYNGEE. This CDR3 has 15 amino acids. The ends lost 4 bases at V and 4 bases at J; junction bases unmatched: 5. The CDR3 nucleotides read TGTGCCAGCAGCCGGACTAGCGGACCTTACAATGAGCAGTTCTTC. This translates into CASSRTSGPYNEQFF. The entire variable domain, with the rest obtained from reference TRBV9 and TRBJ2-1, is as follows: DSGVTQTPKHLITATGQRVTLRCSPRSGDLSVYWYQQSLDQGLQFLIQYYNGEERAKGNILERFSAQQFPDLHSELNLSSLELGDSALYFCASSRTSGPYNEQFFGPGTRLTVL.

This clone has just a few counts. V usage is TRBV5-1 and J usage is TRBJ1-2; D not certain. CDR3 length: 15 amino acids. CDR1 SGHRS and CDR2 YFSETQ come from the germline V gene. Trimming removed 0 bases from V and 9 bases from J, with 18 bases in between. In nucleotides, the CDR3 is TGCGCCAGCAGCTTGGAAGGCGCCTACAACTCGCGCTACACCTTC. Protein product: CASSLEGAYNSRYTF.

The chain couples TRBV15 to TRBJ2-7; D not resolved. The CDR3 extends over 17 amino acids. CDR1 is LNHNV and CDR2 is YYDKDF in the germline V gene (reference sequence). Trimming pared 0 bases from V and 3 bases from J, leaving 18 bases between. The CDR3 sequence: CATSRDTGNPKGYEQYF. CDR3 DNA sequence: TGTGCCACCAGCAGAGATACGGGCAACCCGAAGGGCTACGAGCAGTACTTC.

The chain combines TRBV7-2 with TRBJ2-1, with D hard to call. The V gene lost 0 bases and the J gene lost 8 bases, with 14 bases spanning the gap. This CDR3 comprises 15 residues. Germline V gene lookup returns CDR1 SGHTA and CDR2 FQGNSA. The CDR3, as DNA: TGTGCCAGCAGCTTAGCCCCGGCTATACAATATGAGCAGTTCTTC. It yields the protein CASSLAPAIQYEQFF. The complete variable domain, with remaining parts taken from reference TRBV7-2 and TRBJ2-1, reads GAGVSQSPSNKVTEKGKDVELRCDPISGHTALYWYRQSLGQGLEFLIYFQGNSAPDKSGLPSDRFSAERTGGSVSTLTIQRTQQEDSAVYLCASSLAPAIQYEQFFGPGTRLTVL.

This clone was detected a few times. V is TRBV18 and J is TRBJ2-5, with 9 bases aligning to TRBD1. The CDR3 spans 18 residues. Germline V gives CDR1 KGHSH, CDR2 LQKENI. V trimming: 0 bases; J trimming: 0 bases; junction bases outside the gene matches: 8. DNA for the CDR3: TGTGCCAGCTCACCACCGGTCTGGGACAGGGAAAACCAAGAGACCCAGTACTTC. Residues: CASSPPVWDRENQETQYF.

This chain uses TRBV10-2 with TRBJ1-5; D gene unclear. Trimming shortened V by 2 bases and J by 2 bases, and 4 bases separated the two germline ends. The CDR3 has 13 residues. Germline V CDR1 and CDR2: WSHSY, SAAADI. This CDR3 is CASSEGGNQPQHF. CDR3 in DNA: TGCGCCAGCAGTGAGGGCGGCAATCAGCCCCAGCATTTT.

The V gene is TRBV30, the J gene TRBJ1-2; no clear D. Germline V gene lookup returns CDR1 GTSNPN and CDR2 SVGIG (reference sequence). Trimming took 0 bases from V and 2 from J, leaving 16 bases between them. CDR3 size: 16 residues. CDR3 loop: CAWSVLAPLSNYGYTF. Here the CDR3 DNA reads TGTGCCTGGAGTGTTTTGGCCCCCCTATCGAACTATGGCTACACCTTC.

The chain has TRBV25-1 and TRBJ2-7, with unresolved D. Deletions cut 1 base from V and 3 bases from J, with 7 bases between. The germline CDR1 and CDR2 sequences are MGHDK and SYGVNS. CDR3 length: 13 residues. This chain's CDR3 is CASSESMRYEQYF. CDR3 coding DNA: TGTGCCAGCAGTGAATCGATGCGCTACGAGCAGTACTTC.

The chain couples TRBV11-1 to TRBJ2-5, with D hard to call. The CDR3 totals 16 residues. With 5 bases removed from V and 5 bases from J, the gap between germline ends came to 21 bases. The germline gives CDR1 SGHAT, CDR2 FQDESV (reference sequence). The CDR3 loop is CASSPPRFRLRETQYF. In DNA form, the CDR3 reads TGTGCCAGCAGCCCGCCCAGATTCAGGCTTCGGGAGACCCAGTACTTC.

This chain joins TRBV30 and TRBJ2-1; 7 nucleotides align to TRBD2. Germline V gene data show CDR1 as GTSNPN and CDR2 as SVGIG (reference sequence). The CDR3 length is 13 residues. Unmatched junction bases numbered 8, after V lost 2 bases and J lost 10 bases. The CDR3: CAWSQGEGLEQFF. CDR3 sequence (DNA): TGTGCCTGGAGTCAAGGGGAGGGCCTCGAGCAGTTCTTC.

This clone was observed once. The rearrangement joins TRBV19 to TRBJ1-4; D remains ambiguous. The CDR3 consists of 15 residues. Germline V CDR1 and CDR2: LNHDA, SQIVND (reference sequence). Trimming pared 1 base from V and 1 base from J, leaving 7 bases between. CDR3 sequence reads: CASSIAGGTNEKLFF. The CDR3 DNA sequence: TGTGCCAGTAGTATAGCGGGAGGAACTAATGAAAAACTGTTTTTT. Filled out from reference TRBV19 and TRBJ1-4, the complete variable domain reads DGGITQSPKYLFRKEGQNVTLSCEQNLNHDAMYWYRQDPGQGLRLIYYSQIVNDFQKGDIAEGYSVSREKKESFPLTVTSAQKNPTAFYLCASSIAGGTNEKLFFGSGTQLSVL.

A remark on this clone: The junction departs from the called germline gene at one end, perhaps through a read error. The rearrangement links TRBV5-4 to TRBJ2-1; D not resolved. CDR3 length: 15 amino acids. CDR1 and CDR2 from the germline V gene are SGHNT and YYREEE (reference sequence). The CDR3, as DNA: TGCGCCAGCAGCCATGGAATAGTCCAATTCAATGAGCAGTTCTTC. This encodes CASSHGIVQFNEQFF.

This chain links TRBV28 with TRBJ2-7; TRBD1 might be the D (5 bases). This CDR3 is built from 13 residues. In germline, CDR1 is MDHEN, CDR2 SYDVKM. Trimming took off 7 bases at V and 0 bases at J, with 10 bases between the two ends. The DNA of the CDR3 is TGTGCCAGCATAAAGGACAACTCCTACGAGCAGTACTTC. This codes for CASIKDNSYEQYF.